This TCR beta chain was identified during a study of T cell repertoires in cytomegalovirus infection. Study outcomes and limitations: Predominance within the ex vivo response was attributable to HLA-C-restricted CMV-specific TCR beta clonotypes. Totalled public TCR beta family frequency picked out people who carried CMV plus the relevant HLA.

TCRdb fed the reads into MiXCR, producing one record per CDR3 protein. Of under 600,000 distinct CDR3 sequences listed, 16% were seen once; the top ten hold 20% to 30%. Worth noting for this clonotype: Its antigen remains unknown.

CDR3 length: 15 amino acids. CDR1 is DFQATT and CDR2 is SNEGSKA in the germline V gene (reference sequence). J gave up 5 bases and V 4 bases, and 6 bases lay outside the gene matches. Sequenced: CD8+ T cells from PBMCs. This rearrangement joins TRBV20-1 to TRBJ2-5; 14 positions agree with TRBD2. This clonotype was obtained from a human donor in good health (CMV status not recorded). Some clones in this sample may be carry-over from other donors' samples. In DNA, the CDR3 is TGCAGTGCTACGGGACTAGCGGGAGTGGGGGAGACCCAGTACTTC. Its translation is CSATGLAGVGETQYF.